Below, 30 T cell receptor beta chains from the same sample are listed, as sequenced in a study of cytomegalovirus exposure and HLA in healthy donors. The PCR had 60 Vbeta and 13 Jbeta primers. The table came from immunoSEQ multiplex PCR; TCRdb's copy has only in-frame clones and leaves some out. The sample consists of approximately 100,000 clones, 82% of them appearing once. The sequenced sample was PBMCs. The source is a man aged 45-65 years in good health and CMV-seronegative.

The table lists this clone with a few counts. The chain has TRBV2 and TRBJ1-1; 8 nucleotides agree with TRBD1. The V gene end was trimmed by 8 bases and the J gene end by 2 bases; junction bases not matched to a gene: 7. Germline V CDR1 and CDR2: SNHLY, FYNNEI. The CDR3 consists of 14 residues. In DNA form, the CDR3 reads TGTGCCAGCCTGGGGACAGGTTTAAACACTGAAGCTTTCTTT. Protein: CASLGTGLNTEAFF.

The CDR3 nucleotides are TGTGCCAGTAGTATCGACCGGACAGCCCTCTCTGGAAACACCATATATTTT. It specifies CASSIDRTALSGNTIYF. The genes are TRBV19 and TRBJ1-3; a possible D gene is TRBD1 (6 bases). Trimming shortened V by 3 bases and J by 0 bases, and 15 bases separated the two germline ends. This CDR3 is 17 amino acids long. Germline CDR1 reads LNHDA; CDR2 reads SQIVND (reference sequence).

The V call is TRBV11-2, the J call TRBJ2-2; D is uncertain. Between the trimmed V and J ends, which lost 1 base and 12 bases, there was a span of 6 bases. This CDR3 is built from 11 residues. Per germline, CDR1 SGHAT and CDR2 FQNNGV. CDR3 nucleotide sequence: TGTGCCAGCAGCTTAGTTGGCAAGCTGTTTTTT. Amino acid sequence: CASSLVGKLFF.

CDR3 sequence: CASRSSGGLEDTGELFF. The CDR3, as DNA: TGTGCCAGCAGGAGTAGCGGGGGACTCGAGGACACCGGGGAGCTGTTTTTT. The chain employs TRBV9 and TRBJ2-2; 9 bases are shared with TRBD2. The germline gives CDR1 SGDLS, CDR2 YYNGEE. V was pared by 5 bases and J by 3 bases, with 11 bases of the junction left unmatched. The length of the CDR3 is 17 residues.

V is TRBV5-1 and J is TRBJ2-2; 9 nucleotides match TRBD2. Per the germline V gene, CDR1 is SGHRS and CDR2 is YFSETQ. J was trimmed by 0 bases and V by 4 bases; bases with no gene match: 7. CDR3 length equals 17 residues. The CDR3 DNA reads as TGCGCCAGCAGCCCCATAGCGGGGGTCACGAACACCGGGGAGCTGTTTTTT. Translating it yields CASSPIAGVTNTGELFF.

The chain employs TRBV11-1 and TRBJ1-1; no reliable D call. Trimming removed 1 base at V and 1 base at J, with 7 bases between. The CDR3 covers 14 residues. Germline V gives CDR1 SGHAT, CDR2 FQDESV (reference sequence). The CDR3 DNA is TGTGCCAGCAGCTTAGTGATGGCGAACACTGAAGCTTTCTTT. It specifies CASSLVMANTEAFF.

The chain carries TRBV10-3 and TRBJ2-7; D might be TRBD2 (5 bases). The germline CDR1 and CDR2 sequences are ENHRY and SYGVKD. CDR3 size: 15 residues. V was cut by 3 bases and J by 2 bases, with 14 bases left in between. CDR3 residues: CAISDGDLTTYEQYF. CDR3 in DNA: TGTGCCATCAGTGACGGGGATCTAACTACCTACGAGCAGTACTTC.

V gene TRBV5-8 combines with J gene TRBJ2-4; 9 bases fit TRBD1. The junction had 8 bases not matched to a gene; V was cut back by 3 bases and J by 1 base. The CDR3 is made up of 17 amino acids. Germline lookup yields CDR1 SGHTS and CDR2 YDEGEE. The CDR3 spells CASSSSPGTGAKNIQYF. The DNA for the CDR3 is TGTGCCAGCAGCTCCTCTCCCGGGACAGGGGCCAAAAACATTCAGTACTTC.

The J gene is TRBJ1-6, the V gene TRBV7-2; D unclear. Germline V gene lookup returns CDR1 SGHTA and CDR2 FQGNSA. Trimming shortened V by 1 base and J by 10 bases, and 14 bases separated the two germline ends. This CDR3 has 15 amino acids. The CDR3 nucleotides read TGTGCCAGCAGCTTAGTTCCGGGTTTAGGATCACCCCTCCACTTT. Its translation is CASSLVPGLGSPLHF.

There are a few counts of this clone. This chain connects TRBV4-2 to TRBJ1-4; TRBD1 might be the D (5 bases). The CDR3 sequence is 14 residues long. V shed 0 bases and J shed 8 bases, with 10 bases lying between them. Germline values: CDR1 LGHNA, CDR2 YNFKEQ. DNA for the CDR3: TGTGCCAGCAGCCAAGACTTGGACAACGAAAAACTGTTTTTT. Translating it yields CASSQDLDNEKLFF.

Here the CDR3 reads CASSLAGIQETQYF. The CDR3 DNA reads TGTGCCAGCAGTTTAGCGGGGATCCAAGAGACCCAGTACTTC. The rearrangement uses TRBV28 and TRBJ2-5; D is perhaps TRBD2 (6 bases). Germline lookup yields CDR1 MDHEN and CDR2 SYDVKM. The CDR3 loop spans 14 amino acids. V lost 2 bases, J lost 1 base, and 8 bases lay in between.

J is TRBJ2-2 and V is TRBV7-2; D is ambiguous. With 5 bases removed from V and 0 bases from J, the gap between germline ends came to 7 bases. The CDR3 runs to 14 residues. The V gene's germline CDR1 is SGHTA and CDR2 FQGNSA. CDR3 in DNA: TGTGCCAGCAGCCCCCCTACGAACACCGGGGAGCTGTTTTTT. The encoded protein is CASSPPTNTGELFF.

V gene TRBV2 combines with J gene TRBJ2-3; TRBD2 aligns across 11 bases. CDR1 SNHLY and CDR2 FYNNEI come from the germline V gene. The V and J ends lost 10 bases and 5 bases, in that order; junction bases with no gene match: 11. The CDR3 loop spans 15 amino acids. CDR3 nucleotide sequence: TGTGCCACCTGTTTAGCGGGGGGGTCCATAGATACGCAGTATTTT. Amino acids: CATCLAGGSIDTQYF. Drawing the rest from reference TRBV2 and TRBJ2-3, the complete variable domain is EPEVTQTPSHQVTQMGQEVILRCVPISNHLYFYWYRQILGQKVEFLVSFYNNEISEKSEIFDDQFSVERPDGSNFTLKIRSTKLEDSAMYFCATCLAGGSIDTQYFGPGTRLTVL.

The J gene is TRBJ1-2, the V gene TRBV2; D perhaps matches TRBD1 (5 bases). CDR1 is SNHLY and CDR2 is FYNNEI in the germline V gene. V was shortened by 5 bases and J by 4 bases, with 11 bases between the two germline ends. The CDR3 covers 13 residues. Here the CDR3 DNA reads TGTGCCAGCAGTCCCGACAGTGCCTATGGCTACACCTTC. This encodes CASSPDSAYGYTF. Filled out from reference TRBV2 and TRBJ1-2, the complete variable domain reads EPEVTQTPSHQVTQMGQEVILRCVPISNHLYFYWYRQILGQKVEFLVSFYNNEISEKSEIFDDQFSVERPDGSNFTLKIRSTKLEDSAMYFCASSPDSAYGYTFGSGTRLTVV.

The chain links TRBV19 to TRBJ1-1; tentative D call: TRBD1 (6 bases). This CDR3 has 14 residues. Germline V gene data show CDR1 as LNHDA and CDR2 as SQIVND (reference sequence). Trimming took 6 bases from V and 0 from J, leaving 11 bases between them. The CDR3 DNA is TGTGCCAGTAGCCAGGGGACCCTGAACACTGAAGCTTTCTTT. Translation: CASSQGTLNTEAFF.

This clone appeared once. The chain links TRBV30 to TRBJ1-2, with unresolved D. V was trimmed by 1 base and J by 4 bases, leaving 7 bases between them. Germline lookup yields CDR1 GTSNPN and CDR2 SVGIG (reference sequence). The CDR3 consists of 12 residues. The CDR3 here is CAWSARFYGYTF. In DNA form, the CDR3 reads TGTGCCTGGAGTGCACGGTTCTATGGCTACACCTTC.

This chain links TRBV28 with TRBJ1-5; 9 nucleotides match TRBD1. V was pared by 7 bases and J by 3 bases, with 13 bases of the junction left unmatched. CDR1 and CDR2 (germline): MDHEN, SYDVKM. The CDR3 contains 17 residues. The CDR3 here is CASTITVGQGYNQPQHF. The CDR3 DNA is TGTGCCAGCACCATTACGGTCGGACAGGGGTACAATCAGCCCCAGCATTTT.

The chain employs TRBV4-3 and TRBJ1-2; D is perhaps TRBD1 (5 bases). V was cut by 0 bases and J by 5 bases, with 10 bases left in between. This CDR3 comprises 14 residues. Germline V gene sequence: CDR1 LGHNA, CDR2 YSLEER. CDR3 region: CASSQEGGGYGYTF. As DNA, the CDR3 is TGCGCCAGCAGCCAAGAGGGGGGAGGATATGGCTACACCTTC.

For the CDR3, the DNA is TGTGCCAGCAGTGGGGACAGGGACTCCTACAATGAGCAGTTCTTC. This gives the protein CASSGDRDSYNEQFF. The chain carries TRBV6-6 and TRBJ2-1; 9 bases line up with TRBD1. This CDR3 is 15 amino acids long. V lost 5 bases, J lost 0 bases, and 2 bases stayed unmatched. Per germline, CDR1 MNHNY and CDR2 SVGAGI (reference sequence).

The chain combines TRBV2 with TRBJ1-3; possibly TRBD1 for D (5 bases). CDR1 is SNHLY and CDR2 is FYNNEI in the germline V gene. The CDR3 is made up of 16 amino acids. Trimming shortened V by 5 bases and J by 2 bases, and 16 bases separated the two germline ends. The CDR3 DNA follows: TGTGCCAGCAGTCGAGGACATCGGCTCGCTGGAAACACCATATATTTT. It codes for CASSRGHRLAGNTIYF. Looking up the rest from reference TRBV2 and TRBJ1-3 gives the full variable domain: EPEVTQTPSHQVTQMGQEVILRCVPISNHLYFYWYRQILGQKVEFLVSFYNNEISEKSEIFDDQFSVERPDGSNFTLKIRSTKLEDSAMYFCASSRGHRLAGNTIYFGEGSWLTVV.

The rearrangement joins TRBV9 to TRBJ1-4, with D possibly TRBD1 on 5 matching bases. CDR3 size: 14 residues. Trimming stripped 4 bases from V and 5 bases from J, with 12 bases between. The V gene's germline CDR1 is SGDLS and CDR2 YYNGEE. CDR3 protein: CASSPPGENEKLFF. The CDR3 nucleotides are TGTGCCAGCAGCCCCCCGGGGGAAAATGAAAAACTGTTTTTT.

The CDR3 sequence: CASSQIETAFYGYTF. CDR3 bases: TGCGCCAGCAGCCAAATCGAGACAGCCTTCTATGGCTACACCTTC. This sequence joins TRBV4-3 and TRBJ1-2; tentatively, D is TRBD1 (5 bases). This CDR3 is 15 amino acids long. The V and J ends lost 2 bases and 4 bases respectively, with 14 bases between them. CDR1 and CDR2 (germline): LGHNA, YSLEER.

The chain links TRBV30 to TRBJ2-7; D unclear. The germline V and J ends were trimmed by 5 bases and 5 bases, with 13 bases remaining between them. Looked up from germline, CDR1 is GTSNPN and CDR2 is SVGIG (reference sequence). The CDR3 runs to 12 residues. CDR3 sequence reads: CAWGDTTDEQYF. The CDR3 nucleotides are TGTGCCTGGGGAGATACTACCGACGAGCAGTACTTC.

The genes are TRBV9 and TRBJ1-1, with a tentative D call TRBD1 (6 bases). CDR1 and CDR2 from the germline V gene are SGDLS and YYNGEE. CDR3 length: 13 amino acids. Trimming removed 1 base at V and 3 bases at J, with 7 bases between. The CDR3 is CASSVYRDTEAFF. CDR3 bases: TGTGCCAGCAGCGTATACAGGGACACTGAAGCTTTCTTT.

The J gene is TRBJ2-7, the V gene TRBV10-3; D is possibly TRBD2 (6 bases). CDR3 size: 14 residues. CDR1 is ENHRY and CDR2 is SYGVKD in the germline V gene. With 9 bases removed from V and 2 bases from J, the gap between germline ends came to 17 bases. The CDR3 nucleotides read TGTGCCATACTTGCGGAGGGATCGACCTACGAGCAGTACTTC. It specifies CAILAEGSTYEQYF.

The V call is TRBV5-1, the J call TRBJ2-1; D call uncertain. V gave up 1 base and J gave up 10 bases, with 15 bases separating them. Germline values: CDR1 SGHRS, CDR2 YFSETQ. This CDR3 region has 14 residues. CDR3 region: CASSLNHLGWEQFF. In DNA, the CDR3 is TGCGCCAGCAGCTTGAACCATCTCGGTTGGGAGCAGTTCTTC.

Comments on this clone: Compared with germline, one end of the junction differs, possibly owing to a read error. The V and J genes are TRBV5-4 and TRBJ2-1; possible D gene TRBD2, 6 bases. Germline CDR1 reads SGHNT; CDR2 reads YYREEE (reference sequence). The CDR3 contains 15 residues. The CDR3 is CASSFRRGDYNERFF. Here the CDR3 DNA reads TGTGCCAGCAGCTTCAGGCGGGGAGACTACAATGAGCGGTTCTTC.

Comment on this clone: Compared with germline, one end of the junction differs, possibly owing to a read error. The chain is built from TRBV5-8 and TRBJ1-5; 10 nucleotides match TRBD1. Germline assignment: CDR1 SGHTS and CDR2 YDEGEE. The CDR3 is 15 residues long. The CDR3 protein is CASSYDRGRDQPRHF. The CDR3 region has the DNA TGTGCCAGCAGCTACGACAGGGGGCGGGATCAGCCCCGGCATTTT.

The rearrangement links TRBV7-2 to TRBJ1-1; D gene unclear. Germline V gives CDR1 SGHTA, CDR2 FQGNSA. V lost 0 bases and J 3 bases, leaving 14 bases between the germline ends. There are 16 residues in the CDR3. CDR3 loop: CASSLAPTGAYTEAFF. CDR3 sequence (DNA): TGTGCCAGCAGCTTAGCCCCTACTGGAGCCTACACTGAAGCTTTCTTT.

This clone was recorded a few times. The chain has TRBV2 and TRBJ2-4; D possibly corresponds to TRBD1 (6 bases). The germline CDR1 and CDR2 sequences are SNHLY and FYNNEI. This CDR3 is built from 16 residues. With 1 base removed from V and 7 bases from J, the gap between germline ends came to 17 bases. DNA for the CDR3: TGTGCCAGCAGTGAAGACGACAGGCCGGGTTGGAACATTCAGTACTTC. Residues: CASSEDDRPGWNIQYF.